These 8 T cell receptor beta chains were sequenced from one sample in a study of T cell clonotyping in hematopoietic cell transplantation. TCRdb's copy holds only in-frame clones and misses some; the assay was immunoSEQ multiplex PCR. The table has 14,000 or so clones, about three fifths seen once. The sample consisted of PBMCs. Every receptor here comes from a human donor who either received an allogeneic hematopoietic cell transplant for a myeloid malignancy or was a related donor (not recorded which). Some clones in this sample may be carry-over from other donors' samples.

This clone has a single count. The genes are TRBV6-5 and TRBJ2-7; 7 bases are a match to TRBD2. Unmatched junction bases numbered 3, after V lost 6 bases and J lost 1 base. The V gene's germline CDR1 is MNHEY and CDR2 SVGAGI. The CDR3 covers 13 residues. DNA for the CDR3: TGTGCCAGCAGCCCCGGGGGGTCCTACGAGCAGTACTTC. Amino acid sequence: CASSPGGSYEQYF.

The sample holds a few counts of this clone. The rearrangement uses TRBV5-4 and TRBJ2-7; D unresolved. The CDR3 runs 11 residues. Germline V gives CDR1 SGHNT, CDR2 YYREEE (reference sequence). Trimming shortened V by 2 bases and J by 5 bases, and 5 bases separated the two germline ends. The CDR3 spells CASSFGHEQYF. CDR3 bases: TGTGCCAGCAGCTTTGGGCACGAGCAGTACTTC.

V gene TRBV7-9 combines with J gene TRBJ1-1; D is ambiguous. The CDR3 covers 12 residues. V lost 11 bases and J lost 7, with 17 bases in between. Germline lookup yields CDR1 SEHNR and CDR2 FQNEAQ (reference sequence). This CDR3 is CAQARQPDEAFF. The CDR3 DNA sequence: TGTGCCCAAGCTCGGCAACCCGATGAAGCTTTCTTT.

This clone was seen more than once but under ten times. V is TRBV6-5 and J is TRBJ1-6, with 7 positions matching TRBD1. The germline gives CDR1 MNHEY, CDR2 SVGAGI. V lost 5 bases to trimming and J lost 3 bases; unmatched junction nucleotides: 1. The CDR3 is made up of 14 amino acids. The CDR3 loop reads CASSRDSYNSPLHF. The CDR3 coding sequence is TGTGCCAGCAGTAGGGACAGCTATAATTCACCCCTCCACTTT.

The count of this clone is one. This sequence joins TRBV30 and TRBJ1-1, with D uncertain. This CDR3 comprises 13 residues. The ends were cut back, 0 bases at V and 6 bases at J, with 11 bases in the middle. Germline V CDR1 and CDR2: GTSNPN, SVGIG (reference sequence). The CDR3 here is CAWSVESRPEAFF. Written as DNA, the CDR3 is TGTGCCTGGAGTGTAGAGTCCAGGCCTGAAGCTTTCTTT.

V gene TRBV5-6 combines with J gene TRBJ2-6; D ambiguous. Germline loops: CDR1 SGHDT, CDR2 YYEEEE. With 7 bases removed from V and 5 bases from J, the gap between germline ends came to 10 bases. This CDR3 contains 13 residues. The CDR3 region has the DNA TGTGCCAGCTCACAAAGTCGGGCCAACGTCCTGACTTTC. Protein sequence: CASSQSRANVLTF. Variable domain in full (rest from reference TRBV5-6 and TRBJ2-6): DAGVTQSPTHLIKTRGQQVTLRCSPKSGHDTVSWYQQALGQGPQFIFQYYEEEERQRGNFPDRFSGHQFPNYSSELNVNALLLGDSALYLCASSQSRANVLTFGAGSRLTVL.

The chain is built from TRBV4-1 and TRBJ2-1, with a possible D match to TRBD2 (7 bases). V dropped 2 bases and J dropped 5 bases, with 16 bases sitting between them. Germline V lookup: CDR1 MGHRA, CDR2 YSYEKL. There are 16 residues in the CDR3. CDR3 coding DNA: TGCGCCAGCAGCCAAATTTGGGGGGGGGCCGACAATGAGCAGTTCTTC. Translation: CASSQIWGGADNEQFF.

V gene TRBV9 combines with J gene TRBJ2-7; 7 bases line up with TRBD2. The CDR3 is 14 residues long. Germline loops: CDR1 SGDLS, CDR2 YYNGEE. The J segment lost 1 base and the V segment lost 3 bases, leaving 4 bases of the junction unmatched. The CDR3 DNA reads as TGTGCCAGCAGCGGTACTAGCGCTTCCTACGAGCAGTACTTC. Amino acid sequence: CASSGTSASYEQYF.